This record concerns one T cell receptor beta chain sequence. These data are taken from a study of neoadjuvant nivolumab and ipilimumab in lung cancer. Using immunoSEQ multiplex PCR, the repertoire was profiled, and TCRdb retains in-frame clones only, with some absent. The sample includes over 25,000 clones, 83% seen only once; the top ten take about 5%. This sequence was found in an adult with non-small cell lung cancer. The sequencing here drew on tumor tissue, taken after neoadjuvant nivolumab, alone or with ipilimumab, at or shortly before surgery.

CDR3 sequence reads: CASSLRGVGDRTYEQYF. The CDR3 nucleotides read TGTGCCAGCAGCTTGAGAGGAGTGGGGGACAGAACCTACGAGCAGTACTTC. The chain uses TRBV5-4 and TRBJ2-7; TRBD1 matches 7 bases. The V segment lost 1 base and the J segment 2 bases; nucleotides outside the gene matches: 12. Germline-derived CDR1 and CDR2 are SGHNT and YYREEE (reference sequence). This CDR3 has 17 amino acids.